This entry lists 22 T cell receptor beta chains sequenced from one sample in a study of neurological immune-mediated disorders. TCRdb re-called the 5' RACE reads with MiXCR, one entry per CDR3 protein. Among roughly 90,000 distinct CDR3 sequences listed, roughly 3.5% were seen once. The sample was PBMCs. These receptors were collected from a woman in her 50s with multiple sclerosis.

Many counts were recorded for this clonotype. The genes are TRBV10-2 and TRBJ2-6; D is unclear. The germline V gene has CDR1 WSHSY and CDR2 SAAADI. V lost 7 bases, J lost 1 base, and 11 bases lay in between. This CDR3 has 15 residues. The CDR3 loop is CASNPAGSGANVLTF. The CDR3 DNA follows: TGCGCCAGCAATCCGGCCGGGTCTGGGGCCAACGTCCTGACTTTC.

This clonotype was detected a few times. The J gene is TRBJ2-7, the V gene TRBV5-1; D is perhaps TRBD1 or TRBD2 (5 bases each). The CDR3 is made up of 14 amino acids. V lost 3 bases to trimming and J lost 3 bases, with 13 bases between them. The germline V gene encodes CDR1 SGHRS and CDR2 YFSETQ. The CDR3 loop reads CASSSGRSGYEQYF. The CDR3 DNA reads TGCGCCAGCAGCTCGGGACGATCAGGCTACGAGCAGTACTTC.

This clonotype came up many times. The chain is built from TRBV12-3 or TRBV12-4 and TRBJ2-2; a possible D gene is TRBD1 (5 bases). CDR3 length equals 14 residues. The V and J ends lost 6 bases and 1 base respectively, with 9 bases between them. Here the CDR3 reads CASRLTGNTGELFF. CDR3 coding DNA: TGTGCCAGCAGGTTAACAGGGAACACCGGGGAGCTGTTTTTT.

This clonotype was found many times. The chain combines TRBV28 with TRBJ1-6; 7 positions match TRBD1. The CDR3 runs to 15 residues. The V segment lost 5 bases and the J segment 5 bases; nucleotides outside the gene matches: 6. In germline, CDR1 is MDHEN, CDR2 SYDVKM. The CDR3 nucleotides read TGTGCCAGCAGTACCGGGACAGCAAATAATTCACCCCTCCACTTT. This gives the protein CASSTGTANNSPLHF.

In its sample, this clonotype was seen many times. V gene TRBV4-3 combines with J gene TRBJ2-1; the D gene is possibly TRBD2 (6 bases). V was cut by 1 base and J by 9 bases, with 10 bases left in between. The CDR3 is made up of 13 amino acids. The V gene's germline CDR1 is LGHNA and CDR2 YSLEER. The CDR3 region has the DNA TGCGCCAGCAGCCAAGCTGGGGGGTTTGAGCAGTTCTTC. Protein sequence: CASSQAGGFEQFF.

This clonotype was seen ten or more times. This chain joins TRBV5-1 and TRBJ1-5, with D possibly TRBD1 on 6 matching bases. Per germline, CDR1 SGHRS and CDR2 YFSETQ. V lost 1 base, J lost 1 base, and 9 bases lay in between. The CDR3 is 15 amino acids. The CDR3 DNA follows: TGCGCCAGCAGCTTGAGGGGGGGCAGCAATCAGCCCCAGCATTTT. Translation: CASSLRGGSNQPQHF.

This clonotype was seen at least ten times. This chain uses TRBV12-3 or TRBV12-4 with TRBJ2-7; D possibly uses TRBD1 or TRBD2 (5 bases each). V was pared by 4 bases and J by 6 bases, with 13 bases between. The CDR3 is 13 residues long. The CDR3 loop is CASSSRSGREQYF. The CDR3 nucleotides read TGTGCCAGCAGTTCCCGATCGGGACGCGAGCAGTACTTC.

This clonotype showed up many times. The CDR3 is CAISESDRNYGYTF. The CDR3 nucleotides read TGTGCCATCAGTGAGTCGGACAGAAACTATGGCTACACCTTC. This rearrangement joins TRBV10-3 to TRBJ1-2; TRBD1 is a possible D gene (6 bases). CDR1 and CDR2 (germline): ENHRY, SYGVKD. CDR3 size: 14 residues. Trimming left V 0 bases short and J 2 bases short, with 7 bases between.

This clonotype appeared many times. The gene calls are TRBV7-2 and TRBJ1-4, with 7 positions matching TRBD1. V lost 5 bases, J lost 5 bases, and 8 bases stayed unmatched. Per germline, CDR1 SGHTA and CDR2 FQGNSA. The CDR3 spans 15 residues. CDR3 nucleotides: TGTGCCAGCAGCCAAGGCAGGGGGTCCAATGAAAAACTGTTTTTT. This gives the protein CASSQGRGSNEKLFF. The entire variable domain, with the rest obtained from reference TRBV7-2 and TRBJ1-4, is as follows: GAGVSQSPSNKVTEKGKDVELRCDPISGHTALYWYRQSLGQGLEFLIYFQGNSAPDKSGLPSDRFSAERTGGSVSTLTIQRTQQEDSAVYLCASSQGRGSNEKLFFGSGTQLSVL.

In this sample, this clonotype turned up many times. The chain links TRBV5-5 to TRBJ2-5; 8 positions match TRBD2. V lost 10 bases and J lost 4; bases outside the gene matches: 18. CDR1 and CDR2 (germline): SGHKS, YYEKEE (reference sequence). This CDR3 has 16 residues. The chain's CDR3 is CACDWGGGTHGETQYF. CDR3 coding DNA: TGTGCCTGCGACTGGGGCGGGGGGACCCATGGAGAGACCCAGTACTTC.

In this sample, this clonotype turned up many times. The genes are TRBV6-6 and TRBJ2-4; D is perhaps TRBD1 or TRBD2 (7 bases each). Trimming left V 0 bases short and J 1 base short, with 16 bases between. Per the germline V gene, CDR1 is MNHNY and CDR2 is SVGAGI (reference sequence). This CDR3 is built from 18 residues. CDR3 DNA sequence: TGTGCCAGCAGTTACTCCTCAGGGGGGGACGGGGCCAAAAACATTCAGTACTTC. This sequence encodes CASSYSSGGDGAKNIQYF.

The chain employs TRBV5-1 and TRBJ2-3, with no clear D. This CDR3 comprises 12 residues. V gave up 4 bases and J gave up 7 bases, with 10 bases separating them. CDR1 is SGHRS and CDR2 is YFSETQ in the germline V gene. CDR3 in amino acids: CASSEQEHTQYF. The CDR3 nucleotides read TGCGCCAGCAGCGAGCAGGAACATACGCAGTATTTT.

This clonotype was recorded many times. V usage is TRBV20-1 and J usage is TRBJ1-3; D is unresolved. Germline V gene sequence: CDR1 DFQATT, CDR2 SNEGSKA (reference sequence). The CDR3 has 14 amino acids. Trimming stripped 1 base from V and 0 bases from J, with 7 bases between. The CDR3 loop is CSARGGFSGNTIYF. The CDR3 DNA is TGCAGTGCTAGAGGGGGTTTCTCTGGAAACACCATATATTTT.

In this sample, this clonotype turned up many times. The chain links TRBV6-1 to TRBJ2-5; 14 bases fit TRBD2. Germline values: CDR1 MNHNS, CDR2 SASEGT. This CDR3 region has 15 residues. V shed 5 bases, J shed 5 bases, and the junction held 4 bases outside the gene matches. Here the CDR3 DNA reads TGTGCCAGCAGTAGACTAGCGGGGGGGCTTGAGACCCAGTACTTC. Protein sequence: CASSRLAGGLETQYF.

This clonotype was seen repeatedly, ten times or more. This sequence joins TRBV3-1 and TRBJ2-6; possible D gene TRBD2, 6 bases. This CDR3 has 16 residues. Trimming cost V 3 bases and J 2 bases, with 11 bases left between them. Germline V gives CDR1 LGHDT, CDR2 YNNKEL (reference sequence). The CDR3 nucleotides read TGTGCCAGCAGCCACACGGGGGAGGCTGGGGCCAACGTCCTGACTTTC. Its protein is CASSHTGEAGANVLTF.

This clonotype was counted a few times. The junction departs from germline at one end; a sequencing error may be responsible. V gene TRBV5-6 combines with J gene TRBJ1-5; 7 positions agree with TRBD1. There are 14 residues in the CDR3. Per the germline V gene, CDR1 is SGHDT and CDR2 is YYEEEE. CDR3: CASSLPGGGQPQNF. The CDR3 DNA is TGTGCCAGCAGCTTGCCAGGGGGTGGCCAGCCCCAGAATTTT.

This clonotype was recorded at least ten times. The rearrangement links TRBV5-1 to TRBJ1-5; 10 bases are shared with TRBD1. In germline, CDR1 is SGHRS, CDR2 YFSETQ. The V and J ends lost 4 bases and 4 bases, in that order; junction bases with no gene match: 5. This CDR3 region has 15 residues. The CDR3 protein is CASSSGTGENQPQHF. CDR3 DNA: TGCGCCAGCAGCAGCGGGACAGGGGAAAATCAGCCCCAGCATTTT.

The rearrangement links TRBV12-3 or TRBV12-4 to TRBJ1-5; the match to TRBD1 covers 8 bases. The CDR3 has 13 residues. V dropped 6 bases and J dropped 2; count of bases not matched to a gene: 0. The CDR3 DNA follows: TGTGCCAGCAGGGGACAGGGCAATCAGCCCCAGCATTTT. Translated, it gives CASRGQGNQPQHF.

This clonotype was found many times. The chain is built from TRBV4-1 and TRBJ1-5, with D perhaps matching TRBD1 (5 bases). There are 14 residues in the CDR3. The germline V gene has CDR1 MGHRA and CDR2 YSYEKL. V was shortened by 4 bases and J by 3 bases, with 10 bases between the two germline ends. The CDR3 is CASSPGPINQPQHF. As DNA, the CDR3 is TGCGCCAGCAGCCCGGGACCCATCAATCAGCCCCAGCATTTT.

This clonotype was seen ten or more times. The CDR3 protein is CSARDYPNGYTF. The CDR3 nucleotides are TGCAGTGCTAGAGATTACCCAAATGGCTACACCTTC. This chain links TRBV20-1 with TRBJ1-2; D gene unclear. CDR1 and CDR2 (germline): DFQATT, SNEGSKA (reference sequence). Trimming removed 0 bases at V and 6 bases at J, with 8 bases between. The CDR3 consists of 12 residues.

This clonotype was found many times. The chain uses TRBV20-1 and TRBJ2-2; 11 bases map to TRBD1. The V gene's germline CDR1 is DFQATT and CDR2 SNEGSKA (reference sequence). The CDR3 is 14 amino acids. J lost 7 bases, V lost 0 bases, and 1 base had no gene match. Here the CDR3 reads CSAREGTGGGELFF. As DNA, the CDR3 is TGCAGTGCTAGAGAGGGGACAGGGGGCGGGGAGCTGTTTTTT.

This clonotype has a count of ten or more. The chain joins TRBV20-1 to TRBJ2-7; 8 bases match TRBD2. The V and J ends lost 5 bases and 1 base, in that order; junction bases with no gene match: 1. CDR3 size: 12 residues. From germline, CDR1 is DFQATT and CDR2 SNEGSKA (reference sequence). The CDR3 loop reads CSAREGSYEQYF. CDR3 bases: TGCAGTGCTCGGGAGGGGTCCTACGAGCAGTACTTC.